The clone carrying this T cell receptor beta chain turned up a few times. MiXCR, run by TCRdb on the RT-PCR reads, gives a single entry per CDR3 protein. The data show more than 550,000 distinct CDR3 sequences, about 14% seen once. The specimen was memory CD4+ T cells from blood. The receptor was derived from a female donor in good health, serving as a healthy control.

DNA for the CDR3: TGTGCCACCAGTGTGGAGGCCACAGATACGCAGTATTTT. Its translation: CATSVEATDTQYF. This chain links TRBV24-1 with TRBJ2-3, with D perhaps matching TRBD2 (5 bases). Trimming left V 5 bases short and J 2 bases short, with 7 bases between. This CDR3 is 13 amino acids long. Germline assignment: CDR1 KGHDR and CDR2 SFDVKD.